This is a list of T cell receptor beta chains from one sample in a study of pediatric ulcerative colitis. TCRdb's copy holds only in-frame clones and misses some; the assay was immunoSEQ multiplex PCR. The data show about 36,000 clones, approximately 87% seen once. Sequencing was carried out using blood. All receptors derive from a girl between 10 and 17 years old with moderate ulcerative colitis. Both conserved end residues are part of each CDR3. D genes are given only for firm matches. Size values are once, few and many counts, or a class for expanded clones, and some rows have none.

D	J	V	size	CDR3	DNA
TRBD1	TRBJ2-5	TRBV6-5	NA	CASSWRTGDQETQYF	TGTGCCAGCAGTTGGAGGACAGGAGACCAAGAGACCCAGTACTTC
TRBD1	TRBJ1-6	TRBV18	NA	CASSERDSNNSPLHF	TGTGCCAGCTCAGAGAGGGACAGCAATAATTCACCCCTCCACTTT
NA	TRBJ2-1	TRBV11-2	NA	CASSRSGTEDNEQFF	TGTGCCAGCAGCAGATCGGGGACGGAGGACAATGAGCAGTTCTTC
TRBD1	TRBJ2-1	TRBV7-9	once	CASSLPRDRAYYDEQFF	TGTGCCAGCAGCTTACCCCGGGACAGGGCATACTACGATGAGCAGTTCTTC
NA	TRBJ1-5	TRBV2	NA	CASAPPGLWGQPQHF	TGTGCCAGCGCACCCCCAGGGCTCTGGGGCCAGCCCCAGCATTTT
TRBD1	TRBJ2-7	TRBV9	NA	CASSRTGSSYEQYF	TGTGCCAGCAGCAGGACAGGGAGCTCCTACGAGCAGTACTTC
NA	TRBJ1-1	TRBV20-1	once	CSATDYTEAFF	TGCAGTGCTACCGACTACACTGAAGCTTTCTTT
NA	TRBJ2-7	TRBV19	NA	CASSIGATGFYEQYF	TGTGCCAGTAGTATAGGAGCGACAGGATTCTACGAGCAGTACTTC
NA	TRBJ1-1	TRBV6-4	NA	CASIPFEAFF	TGTGCCAGCATCCCGTTTGAAGCTTTCTTT
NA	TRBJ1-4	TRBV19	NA	CASSTGAPTNEKLFF	TGTGCCAGTAGTACAGGGGCCCCAACTAATGAAAAACTGTTTTTT
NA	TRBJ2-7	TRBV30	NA	CAWRSSYEQYF	TGTGCCTGGAGAAGCTCCTACGAGCAGTACTTC
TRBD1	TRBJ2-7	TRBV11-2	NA	CASSARTGTGLAYEQYF	TGTGCCAGCAGCGCCAGAACCGGGACAGGCTTGGCCTACGAGCAGTACTTC
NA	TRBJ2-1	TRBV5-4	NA	CASSSLAAYNEQFF	TGTGCCAGCAGCTCCTTAGCGGCCTACAATGAGCAGTTCTTC
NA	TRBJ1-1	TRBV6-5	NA	CASSYDWGYTEAFF	TGTGCCAGCAGTTACGACTGGGGTTACACTGAAGCTTTCTTT
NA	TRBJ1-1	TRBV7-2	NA	CASSLVGIKVDKAFF	TGTGCCAGCAGCTTAGTTGGTATCAAGGTTGATAAAGCTTTCTTT
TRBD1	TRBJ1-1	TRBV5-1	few	CASSFTQGATEAFF	TGCGCCAGCAGCTTCACACAGGGGGCCACTGAAGCTTTCTTT
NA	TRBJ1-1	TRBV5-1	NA	CASRPQSSNTEAFF	TGCGCCAGCAGGCCTCAATCGAGTAACACTGAAGCTTTCTTT
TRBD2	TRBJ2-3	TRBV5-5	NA	CASSLGTSGPTDTQYF	TGTGCCAGCAGCTTAGGGACTAGCGGTCCCACAGATACGCAGTATTTT
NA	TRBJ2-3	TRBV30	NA	CAWSPSDTQYF	TGTGCCTGGAGTCCTTCAGATACGCAGTATTTT
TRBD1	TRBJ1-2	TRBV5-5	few	CASSRTGINYGYTF	TGTGCCAGCAGCCGGACAGGGATTAACTATGGCTACACCTTC
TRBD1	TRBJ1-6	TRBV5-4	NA	CASSFEGGRSPLHF	TGTGCCAGCAGCTTTGAAGGGGGCCGATCACCCCTCCACTTT
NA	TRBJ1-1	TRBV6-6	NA	CASSYSGHLNTEAFF	TGTGCCAGCAGTTACTCGGGACATTTGAACACTGAAGCTTTCTTT
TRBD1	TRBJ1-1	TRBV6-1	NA	CASSDETGRTEAFF	TGTGCCAGCAGTGATGAGACAGGGAGGACTGAAGCTTTCTTT
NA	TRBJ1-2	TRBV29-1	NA	CSVEGDGGYTF	TGCAGCGTTGAGGGGGATGGCGGCTACACCTTC
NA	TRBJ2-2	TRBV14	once	CASSHRVAGELFF	TGTGCCAGCAGCCATCGTGTTGCCGGGGAGCTGTTTTTT
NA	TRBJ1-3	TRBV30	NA	CAWSLGAEANTIYF	TGTGCCTGGAGTTTGGGGGCTGAGGCGAACACCATATATTTT
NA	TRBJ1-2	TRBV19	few	CASSSARGSYGYTF	TGTGCCAGTAGTTCCGCGAGGGGTTCCTATGGCTACACCTTC
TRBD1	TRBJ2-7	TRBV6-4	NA	CASSYRRTGQYEQYF	TGTGCCAGCAGTTACCGGAGGACAGGGCAGTACGAGCAGTACTTC
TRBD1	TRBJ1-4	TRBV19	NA	CASSHGTGLDLEKLFF	TGTGCCAGTTCCCACGGGACAGGGTTGGATTTAGAAAAACTGTTTTTT
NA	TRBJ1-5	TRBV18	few	CASSPIKYQPQHF	TGTGCCAGCTCACCCATAAAGTATCAGCCCCAGCATTTT
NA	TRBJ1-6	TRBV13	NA	CASRKGDLSNSPLHF	TGTGCCAGCAGAAAGGGGGATTTATCCAATTCACCCCTCCACTTT
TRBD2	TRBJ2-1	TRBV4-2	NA	CASSSQRLAPSYNEQFF	TGTGCCAGCAGCTCCCAAAGACTAGCTCCCTCCTACAATGAGCAGTTCTTC
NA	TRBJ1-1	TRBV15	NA	CATSRDKGPDGSAFF	TGTGCCACCAGCAGAGATAAGGGCCCGGATGGTTCCGCTTTCTTT
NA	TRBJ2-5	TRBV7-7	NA	CASSLGTNQKETQYF	TGTGCTAGCAGCTTGGGGACAAACCAGAAAGAGACCCAGTACTTC
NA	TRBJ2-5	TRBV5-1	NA	CASSFLGGPQETQYF	TGCGCCAGCAGCTTCTTAGGGGGGCCCCAAGAGACCCAGTACTTC
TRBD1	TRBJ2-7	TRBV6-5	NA	CASSYAGQGYEQYF	TGTGCCAGCAGTTACGCGGGACAGGGGTACGAGCAGTACTTC
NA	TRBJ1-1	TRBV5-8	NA	CASSLEQGARPPAFF	TGTGCCAGCAGCTTGGAACAGGGAGCCAGGCCCCCGGCTTTCTTT
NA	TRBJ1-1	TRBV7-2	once	CASSLTVENTEAFF	TGTGCCAGCAGCTTAACGGTAGAGAACACTGAAGCTTTCTTT
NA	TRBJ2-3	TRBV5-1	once	CASSLVAGTTDTQYF	TGCGCCAGCAGCTTGGTTGCGGGAACCACAGATACGCAGTATTTT
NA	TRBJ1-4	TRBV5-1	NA	CASSLASSYNEKLFF	TGCGCCAGCAGCTTGGCCAGTAGTTATAATGAAAAACTGTTTTTT
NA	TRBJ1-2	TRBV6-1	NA	CASSDFAGGPYYGYTF	TGTGCCAGCAGTGATTTTGCGGGTGGGCCCTACTATGGCTACACCTTC
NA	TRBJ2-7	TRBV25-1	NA	CASSIPGTYEQYF	TGTGCCAGCAGTATCCCGGGGACCTACGAGCAGTACTTC
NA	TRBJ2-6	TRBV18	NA	CASSQSSGANVLTF	TGTGCCAGCTCACAGAGCTCTGGGGCCAACGTCCTGACTTTC
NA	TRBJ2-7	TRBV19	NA	CASSLYRDSSSYEQYF	TGTGCCAGTAGTTTGTACCGGGACTCTAGCTCCTACGAGCAGTACTTC
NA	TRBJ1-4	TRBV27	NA	CASSFKVTNEKLFF	TGTGCCAGCAGTTTCAAAGTGACTAATGAAAAACTGTTTTTT
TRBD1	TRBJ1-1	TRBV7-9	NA	CASSPGTGMAFF	TGTGCCAGCAGCCCCGGGACAGGGATGGCTTTCTTT
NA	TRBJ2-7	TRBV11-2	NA	CASSLLSSHSNYEQYF	TGTGCCAGCAGCTTATTAAGTAGCCACTCTAACTACGAGCAGTACTTC
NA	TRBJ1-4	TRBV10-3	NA	CAISGAGKEKLFF	TGTGCCATCAGCGGGGCAGGGAAAGAAAAACTGTTTTTT
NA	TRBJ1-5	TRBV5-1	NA	CASSLWGDVGQPQHF	TGCGCCAGCAGCTTGTGGGGTGATGTAGGTCAGCCCCAGCATTTT
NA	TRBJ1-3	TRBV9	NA	CASSVDESSGNTIYF	TGTGCCAGCAGCGTAGATGAGTCCTCTGGAAACACCATATATTTT
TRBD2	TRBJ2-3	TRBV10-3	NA	CAISASGASTDTQYF	TGTGCCATCAGCGCTAGCGGGGCTAGCACAGATACGCAGTATTTT
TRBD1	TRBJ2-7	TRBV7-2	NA	CASSSHRGRFLYEQYF	TGTGCCAGCAGCTCGCACAGGGGACGTTTTCTCTACGAGCAGTACTTC
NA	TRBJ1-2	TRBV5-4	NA	CASSLARDANYGYTF	TGTGCCAGCAGCTTGGCCCGGGACGCTAACTATGGCTACACCTTC
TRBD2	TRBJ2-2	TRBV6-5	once	CASSYRGRNTGELFF	TGTGCCAGCAGTTACCGCGGGAGGAACACCGGGGAGCTGTTTTTT